A selection of T cell receptor beta chains follows, all from one sample in a study of Ad26.COV2.S vaccination and SARS-CoV-2 variants. Measured with immunoSEQ multiplex PCR; TCRdb has only the in-frame clones, and not every one. Of around 300,000 clones listed, 86% are singletons. Here the sequenced sample was peripheral blood, taken in a trial of Ad26.COV2.S vaccine versus placebo. The receptors derive from a person between 18 and 65 years old who received the Ad26.COV2.S COVID-19 vaccine or a placebo. The CDR3 runs from the conserved cysteine through the conserved F or W. Fields, in order: clone size, V gene, J gene, D gene, CDR3 protein, CDR3 DNA. The D gene is left open where the match is weak. Where a row states a size, it is once, few, many or the class of an expanded clone; other rows omit it.

clone_size: NA
v_call: TRBV6-6
j_call: TRBJ1-2
d_call: NA
cdr3_aa: CASASFKGSWHGYTF
cdr3_nt: TGTGCCAGCGCGTCTTTCAAGGGATCATGGCATGGCTACACCTTC

clone_size: NA
v_call: TRBV27
j_call: TRBJ1-5
d_call: NA
cdr3_aa: CASSLIGNNQPQHF
cdr3_nt: TGTGCCAGCAGTTTAATCGGCAACAATCAGCCCCAGCATTTT

clone_size: NA
v_call: TRBV27
j_call: TRBJ1-1
d_call: NA
cdr3_aa: CASRQGFGTEAFF
cdr3_nt: TGTGCCAGCAGACAGGGTTTTGGCACTGAAGCTTTCTTT

clone_size: NA
v_call: TRBV9
j_call: TRBJ2-1
d_call: TRBD2
cdr3_aa: CASGRLAGTSSYNEQFF
cdr3_nt: TGTGCCAGCGGTCGACTAGCGGGTACCAGCTCCTACAATGAGCAGTTCTTC

clone_size: NA
v_call: TRBV24-1
j_call: TRBJ2-5
d_call: NA
cdr3_aa: CATSDALRGLETQYF
cdr3_nt: TGTGCCACCAGTGATGCCCTGAGGGGCCTAGAGACCCAGTACTTC

clone_size: NA
v_call: TRBV3-1/TRBV3-2
j_call: TRBJ1-1
d_call: NA
cdr3_aa: CASSQRGDTEAFF
cdr3_nt: TGTGCCAGCAGCCAGCGGGGGGACACTGAAGCTTTCTTT

clone_size: many
v_call: TRBV7-8
j_call: TRBJ2-7
d_call: NA
cdr3_aa: CASSFSTGPSYEQYF
cdr3_nt: TGTGCCAGCAGCTTCTCGACAGGTCCTTCCTACGAGCAGTACTTC

clone_size: NA
v_call: TRBV7-9
j_call: TRBJ2-7
d_call: NA
cdr3_aa: CASRRARTYEQYF
cdr3_nt: TGTGCCAGCAGAAGAGCCAGAACCTACGAGCAGTACTTC

clone_size: NA
v_call: TRBV18
j_call: TRBJ2-7
d_call: TRBD1
cdr3_aa: CASSPPTGGAVGEQYF
cdr3_nt: TGTGCCAGCTCACCACCGACAGGGGGCGCGGTCGGTGAGCAGTACTTC

clone_size: NA
v_call: TRBV4-3
j_call: TRBJ1-4
d_call: NA
cdr3_aa: CASSLSSAGPNEKLFF
cdr3_nt: TGCGCCAGCAGCCTTTCGTCTGCAGGACCTAATGAAAAACTGTTTTTT

clone_size: NA
v_call: TRBV4-3
j_call: TRBJ2-7
d_call: NA
cdr3_aa: CASSPDSGGLIYEQYF
cdr3_nt: TGCGCCAGCAGCCCAGACTCAGGGGGGCTGATCTACGAGCAGTACTTC

clone_size: once
v_call: TRBV29-1
j_call: TRBJ2-5
d_call: TRBD1
cdr3_aa: CSVGQGWYQETQYF
cdr3_nt: TGCAGCGTTGGACAGGGTTGGTACCAAGAGACCCAGTACTTC

clone_size: NA
v_call: TRBV5-6
j_call: TRBJ2-1
d_call: TRBD2
cdr3_aa: CASSRRTSGSVHDEQFF
cdr3_nt: TGTGCCAGCAGCCGAAGGACTAGCGGGAGTGTGCACGATGAGCAGTTCTTC

clone_size: NA
v_call: TRBV18
j_call: TRBJ1-1
d_call: TRBD1
cdr3_aa: CASSPGTEMNTEAFF
cdr3_nt: TGTGCCAGCTCACCTGGGACAGAGATGAACACTGAAGCTTTCTTT

clone_size: NA
v_call: TRBV5-6
j_call: TRBJ1-5
d_call: NA
cdr3_aa: CASSVGGSQPQHF
cdr3_nt: TGTGCCAGCAGCGTTGGCGGGAGTCAGCCCCAGCATTTT

clone_size: NA
v_call: TRBV7-8
j_call: TRBJ2-1
d_call: NA
cdr3_aa: CASSVGARSSYNEQFF
cdr3_nt: TGTGCCAGCAGCGTGGGGGCCAGGAGCTCCTACAATGAGCAGTTCTTC

clone_size: NA
v_call: TRBV28
j_call: TRBJ1-2
d_call: TRBD1
cdr3_aa: CASSWRDRDSVGYTF
cdr3_nt: TGTGCCAGCAGTTGGAGGGACAGGGATTCGGTAGGCTACACCTTC

clone_size: NA
v_call: TRBV5-6
j_call: TRBJ1-1
d_call: NA
cdr3_aa: CASSGGTVRDPEAFF
cdr3_nt: TGTGCCAGCAGCGGCGGGACGGTGCGGGACCCTGAAGCTTTCTTT

clone_size: NA
v_call: TRBV4-3
j_call: TRBJ1-2
d_call: NA
cdr3_aa: CASSQDWGDGYTF
cdr3_nt: TGCGCCAGCAGCCAAGATTGGGGGGATGGCTACACCTTC

clone_size: NA
v_call: TRBV5-1
j_call: TRBJ1-2
d_call: TRBD1
cdr3_aa: CASSYGQGVGDNYGYTF
cdr3_nt: TGCGCCAGCAGCTATGGACAGGGCGTTGGGGATAACTATGGCTACACCTTC

clone_size: NA
v_call: TRBV14
j_call: TRBJ2-2
d_call: TRBD2
cdr3_aa: CASSPLVGLAGVIGTGELFF
cdr3_nt: TGTGCCAGCAGCCCCCTAGTTGGGCTAGCGGGAGTCATAGGAACCGGGGAGCTGTTTTTT

clone_size: NA
v_call: TRBV5-1
j_call: TRBJ2-3
d_call: NA
cdr3_aa: CASNPALGAVADTQYF
cdr3_nt: TGCGCCAGCAACCCCGCATTGGGGGCCGTGGCAGATACGCAGTATTTT

clone_size: NA
v_call: TRBV7-9
j_call: TRBJ2-7
d_call: NA
cdr3_aa: CASSLASAYEQYF
cdr3_nt: TGTGCCAGCAGCTTAGCCTCTGCCTACGAGCAGTACTTC

clone_size: once
v_call: TRBV7-2
j_call: TRBJ1-2
d_call: TRBD1
cdr3_aa: CASSLMGTGATYGYTF
cdr3_nt: TGTGCCAGCAGCTTGATGGGGACAGGGGCGACCTATGGCTACACCTTC

clone_size: NA
v_call: TRBV29-1
j_call: TRBJ1-2
d_call: TRBD1
cdr3_aa: CSVDGTGGLYGYTF
cdr3_nt: TGCAGCGTTGACGGGACAGGGGGATTGTATGGCTACACCTTC

clone_size: NA
v_call: TRBV2
j_call: TRBJ1-2
d_call: TRBD1
cdr3_aa: CASSGAGTAIYGYTF
cdr3_nt: TGTGCCAGCAGTGGGGCCGGGACAGCAATCTATGGCTACACCTTC

clone_size: NA
v_call: TRBV5-1
j_call: TRBJ1-4
d_call: NA
cdr3_aa: CASSLDPLGEKLFF
cdr3_nt: TGCGCCAGCAGCTTGGACCCCCTCGGTGAAAAACTGTTTTTT

clone_size: once
v_call: TRBV19
j_call: TRBJ2-7
d_call: NA
cdr3_aa: CASSIQGGGSYEQYF
cdr3_nt: TGTGCCAGTAGTATTCAGGGGGGAGGCTCCTACGAGCAGTACTTC

clone_size: NA
v_call: TRBV5-1
j_call: TRBJ2-1
d_call: TRBD2
cdr3_aa: CASSLVLAGDNEQFF
cdr3_nt: TGCGCCAGCAGCTTGGTCCTAGCGGGGGACAATGAGCAGTTCTTC

clone_size: NA
v_call: TRBV5-1
j_call: TRBJ1-1
d_call: TRBD1
cdr3_aa: CASSLPNRGGEAFF
cdr3_nt: TGCGCCAGCAGCCTGCCTAACAGGGGCGGGGAAGCTTTCTTT

clone_size: once
v_call: TRBV12-5
j_call: TRBJ1-2
d_call: NA
cdr3_aa: CASGLGGFYGYTF
cdr3_nt: TGTGCTAGTGGTTTAGGCGGGTTCTATGGCTACACCTTC

clone_size: NA
v_call: TRBV2
j_call: TRBJ2-1
d_call: NA
cdr3_aa: CASSEVRGAVNEQFF
cdr3_nt: TGTGCCAGCAGTGAAGTTAGGGGGGCCGTCAATGAGCAGTTCTTC

clone_size: NA
v_call: TRBV2
j_call: TRBJ1-1
d_call: NA
cdr3_aa: CASTTENTEAFF
cdr3_nt: TGTGCCAGCACGACAGAGAACACTGAAGCTTTCTTT

clone_size: NA
v_call: TRBV2
j_call: TRBJ1-1
d_call: NA
cdr3_aa: CASIPGLEAFF
cdr3_nt: TGTGCCAGCATCCCTGGACTTGAAGCTTTCTTT

clone_size: NA
v_call: TRBV12-1
j_call: TRBJ1-2
d_call: NA
cdr3_aa: CASSPRDTNYGYTF
cdr3_nt: TGTGCCAGCAGCCCCCGGGACACTAACTATGGCTACACCTTC

clone_size: NA
v_call: TRBV19
j_call: TRBJ2-4
d_call: NA
cdr3_aa: CASSTEDSTDIQYF
cdr3_nt: TGTGCCAGTAGTACCGAGGACAGTACCGACATTCAGTACTTC

clone_size: once
v_call: TRBV4-3
j_call: TRBJ2-7
d_call: NA
cdr3_aa: CASSQGLAGRLLEQYF
cdr3_nt: TGCGCCAGCAGCCAAGGGTTGGCGGGAAGGCTGCTCGAGCAGTACTTC

clone_size: NA
v_call: TRBV6-2/TRBV6-3
j_call: TRBJ2-6
d_call: NA
cdr3_aa: CASSPGPQGANVLTF
cdr3_nt: TGTGCCAGCAGCCCCGGACCCCAGGGGGCCAACGTCCTGACTTTC

clone_size: NA
v_call: TRBV2
j_call: TRBJ2-1
d_call: NA
cdr3_aa: CASNLEETGYNEQFF
cdr3_nt: TGTGCCAGCAATCTAGAGGAGACAGGTTACAATGAGCAGTTCTTC

clone_size: NA
v_call: TRBV20-1
j_call: TRBJ2-5
d_call: NA
cdr3_aa: CSAWSQETQYF
cdr3_nt: TGCAGTGCCTGGAGTCAAGAGACCCAGTACTTC

clone_size: NA
v_call: TRBV5-8
j_call: TRBJ1-2
d_call: NA
cdr3_aa: CASTSTGGYTF
cdr3_nt: TGTGCCAGCACCTCTACAGGCGGCTACACCTTC

clone_size: NA
v_call: TRBV6-5
j_call: TRBJ2-5
d_call: NA
cdr3_aa: CASSSAGVETQYF
cdr3_nt: TGTGCCAGCAGTTCAGCAGGGGTGGAGACCCAGTACTTC

clone_size: NA
v_call: TRBV3-1/TRBV3-2
j_call: TRBJ2-7
d_call: NA
cdr3_aa: CASSQDGGTVLAYEQYF
cdr3_nt: TGTGCCAGCAGCCAAGATGGAGGGACCGTCCTCGCGTACGAGCAGTACTTC

clone_size: NA
v_call: TRBV29-1
j_call: TRBJ1-1
d_call: NA
cdr3_aa: CSVGNAVNTEAFF
cdr3_nt: TGCAGCGTTGGAAATGCGGTGAACACTGAAGCTTTCTTT

clone_size: NA
v_call: TRBV28
j_call: TRBJ1-6
d_call: NA
cdr3_aa: CASSLPDSGSPLHF
cdr3_nt: TGTGCCAGCAGCCTGCCCGATTCCGGGTCACCCCTCCACTTT

clone_size: NA
v_call: TRBV4-3
j_call: TRBJ1-3
d_call: NA
cdr3_aa: CASSQDTGGSGNTIYF
cdr3_nt: TGCGCCAGCAGCCAAGATACAGGCGGATCTGGAAACACCATATATTTT

clone_size: NA
v_call: TRBV5-1
j_call: TRBJ2-5
d_call: TRBD2
cdr3_aa: CASSLAGLAGGLSETQYF
cdr3_nt: TGCGCCAGCAGCTTGGCCGGACTAGCGGGGGGGCTATCGGAGACCCAGTACTTC

clone_size: NA
v_call: TRBV21-1
j_call: TRBJ1-1
d_call: NA
cdr3_aa: CASSKGRGSNTEAFF
cdr3_nt: TGTGCCAGCAGCAAAGGGAGGGGATCGAACACTGAAGCTTTCTTT

clone_size: NA
v_call: TRBV7-2
j_call: TRBJ1-2
d_call: TRBD1
cdr3_aa: CASSSTGTGFHGYTF
cdr3_nt: TGTGCCAGCAGCTCGACCGGGACAGGGTTCCATGGCTACACCTTC

clone_size: NA
v_call: TRBV11-3
j_call: TRBJ2-3
d_call: NA
cdr3_aa: CASSLSGGTDTQYF
cdr3_nt: TGTGCCAGCAGCTTATCAGGGGGCACAGATACGCAGTATTTT

clone_size: NA
v_call: TRBV19
j_call: TRBJ2-7
d_call: NA
cdr3_aa: CASTPGASYEQYF
cdr3_nt: TGTGCCAGTACCCCAGGGGCCTCCTACGAGCAGTACTTC

clone_size: NA
v_call: TRBV19
j_call: TRBJ2-3
d_call: TRBD1
cdr3_aa: CASSTGQASGTDTQYF
cdr3_nt: TGTGCCAGTAGTACGGGACAGGCTTCGGGCACAGATACGCAGTATTTT

clone_size: NA
v_call: TRBV19
j_call: TRBJ1-5
d_call: TRBD1
cdr3_aa: CATTDRGVYQPQHF
cdr3_nt: TGTGCCACCACAGACAGGGGTGTCTATCAGCCCCAGCATTTT

clone_size: NA
v_call: TRBV3-1/TRBV3-2
j_call: TRBJ1-2
d_call: TRBD1
cdr3_aa: CASSRPTGGFYGYTF
cdr3_nt: TGTGCCAGCAGCCGACCCACAGGGGGTTTCTATGGCTACACCTTC

clone_size: NA
v_call: TRBV29-1
j_call: TRBJ1-1
d_call: TRBD1
cdr3_aa: CSVQGQGGTEAFF
cdr3_nt: TGCAGCGTCCAAGGACAGGGAGGCACTGAAGCTTTCTTT

clone_size: NA
v_call: TRBV5-1
j_call: TRBJ2-2
d_call: TRBD2
cdr3_aa: CASSLRPGLAYTGELFF
cdr3_nt: TGCGCCAGCAGCCTTCGTCCGGGACTAGCGTACACCGGGGAGCTGTTTTTT

clone_size: NA
v_call: TRBV12-3/TRBV12-4
j_call: TRBJ1-2
d_call: NA
cdr3_aa: CASRFAAGEGYTF
cdr3_nt: TGTGCCAGCAGGTTTGCGGCAGGAGAAGGCTACACCTTC